Presented here are 18 T cell receptor beta chains from one specimen sequenced in a study of T cell responses to AZD1222 COVID-19 vaccine. Data came from immunoSEQ multiplex PCR; TCRdb stores just in-frame clones and leaves some out. The data show some 150,000 clones, with 90% to 95% seen just once and less than 5.5% held by the top ten. Source: peripheral blood, taken on day 0 of AZD1222 vaccination. Receptor source: an adult in good health.

V gene TRBV5-4 combines with J gene TRBJ2-5, with a tentative D call TRBD1 (6 bases). This CDR3 is built from 14 residues. Germline CDR1 SGHNT, CDR2 YYREEE (reference sequence). Trimming removed 4 bases at V and 5 bases at J, with 15 bases between. The DNA of the CDR3 is TGTGCCAGCAGCGGAACGACAGGTCAGGAGACCCAGTACTTC. Its translation is CASSGTTGQETQYF. The full variable domain, completed using reference TRBV5-4 and TRBJ2-5, is ETGVTQSPTHLIKTRGQQVTLRCSSQSGHNTVSWYQQALGQGPQFIFQYYREEENGRGNFPPRFSGLQFPNYSSELNVNALELDDSALYLCASSGTTGQETQYFGPGTRLLVL.

The chain employs TRBV7-3 and TRBJ1-2; D remains ambiguous. Trimming cost V 2 bases and J 6 bases, with 7 bases left between them. Looked up from germline, CDR1 is SGHTA and CDR2 is FQGTGA. The CDR3 loop spans 12 amino acids. The CDR3 nucleotides read TGTGCCAGCAGCTTAGCCGGTCATGGCTACACCTTC. This gives the protein CASSLAGHGYTF.

The chain uses TRBV18 and TRBJ1-3; D might be TRBD1 (6 bases). Germline V gene lookup returns CDR1 KGHSH and CDR2 LQKENI. The CDR3 spans 15 residues. Trimming pared 2 bases from V and 0 bases from J, leaving 8 bases between. The DNA for the CDR3 is TGTGCCAGCTCACCAGGGGGCTCCTCTGGAAACACCATATATTTT. Translation: CASSPGGSSGNTIYF.

The rearrangement uses TRBV6-4 and TRBJ2-4, with 9 bases matching TRBD2. The germline CDR1 and CDR2 sequences are MRHNA and SNTAGT. Trimming cost V 6 bases and J 9 bases; bases outside gene matches: 18. This CDR3 spans 17 amino acids. The CDR3: CASSVPQRAGGRVIQYF. CDR3 DNA sequence: TGTGCCAGCAGCGTCCCTCAGAGAGCGGGGGGACGGGTCATTCAGTACTTC.

The chain recombines TRBV28 with TRBJ1-4; 9 bases agree with TRBD1. CDR3 length equals 14 residues. The germline CDR1 and CDR2 sequences are MDHEN and SYDVKM. Germline trimming cut 2 bases from V and 10 bases from J; bases unmatched to any gene: 5. CDR3 DNA: TGTGCCAGCAGTTTAGGGGGGACAGGGAGAAAACTGTTTTTT. Encoded protein: CASSLGGTGRKLFF.

The chain combines TRBV4-2 with TRBJ2-7, with TRBD2 matching over 13 bases. CDR3 length: 15 residues. Germline assignment: CDR1 LGHNA and CDR2 YNFKEQ. V was pared by 2 bases and J by 5 bases, with 3 bases of the junction left unmatched. CDR3 region: CASSQTLAGGNEQYF. In DNA, the CDR3 is TGTGCCAGCAGCCAAACACTAGCGGGAGGGAACGAGCAGTACTTC.

The J gene is TRBJ1-2, the V gene TRBV7-8; D is perhaps TRBD1 (6 bases). The CDR3 length is 15 residues. The V gene's germline CDR1 is SGHVS and CDR2 FQNEAQ. V lost 2 bases to trimming and J lost 1 base, with 11 bases between them. As DNA, the CDR3 is TGTGCCAGCAGCTTACTCGGGGGGCATAACTATGGCTACACCTTC. As protein: CASSLLGGHNYGYTF. Based on the CDR3 plus reference TRBV7-8 and TRBJ1-2, the full variable domain is GAGVSQSPRYKVAKRGQDVALRCDPISGHVSLFWYQQALGQGPEFLTYFQNEAQLDKSGLPSDRFFAERPEGSVSTLKIQRTQQEDSAVYLCASSLLGGHNYGYTFGSGTRLTVV.

The gene calls are TRBV9 and TRBJ1-1, with 10 bases identical to TRBD1. CDR3 length: 14 residues. The germline V gene has CDR1 SGDLS and CDR2 YYNGEE. The V gene end was trimmed by 3 bases and the J gene end by 3 bases; junction bases not matched to a gene: 2. CDR3 sequence reads: CASSGQGADTEAFF. CDR3 nucleotides: TGTGCCAGCAGCGGACAGGGGGCGGACACTGAAGCTTTCTTT.

The chain is built from TRBV27 and TRBJ1-2; D not certain. Germline V gives CDR1 MNHEY, CDR2 SMNVEV (reference sequence). CDR3 length: 14 amino acids. The V and J ends lost 5 bases and 4 bases respectively, with 14 bases between them. CDR3 amino acids: CASSLRPWGYGYTF. The CDR3, as DNA: TGTGCCAGCAGTCTAAGACCCTGGGGCTATGGCTACACCTTC.

This clone was picked up a small number of times. The chain employs TRBV9 and TRBJ1-3; D is possibly TRBD1 (5 bases). V lost 1 base to trimming and J lost 0 bases, with 8 bases between them. This CDR3 is 15 amino acids long. Germline CDR1 SGDLS, CDR2 YYNGEE. DNA for the CDR3: TGTGCCAGCAGCGTACAGGGCATCTCTGGAAACACCATATATTTT. This translates into CASSVQGISGNTIYF.

This clone has a single count. The chain links TRBV24-1 to TRBJ1-5; tentatively, D is TRBD1 (6 bases). The V end lost 4 bases, the J end lost 2 bases, and 11 bases lay between the germline ends. The CDR3 extends over 15 amino acids. Looked up from germline, CDR1 is KGHDR and CDR2 is SFDVKD. The CDR3 DNA reads as TGTGCCACCAGTGACAACAGGGTAGGCAATCAGCCCCAGCATTTT. Translation: CATSDNRVGNQPQHF.

V is TRBV7-8 and J is TRBJ2-2; D not certain. CDR3 length equals 15 residues. Between the trimmed V and J ends, which lost 1 base and 7 bases, there was a span of 13 bases. Germline V gene sequence: CDR1 SGHVS, CDR2 FQNEAQ. This CDR3 is CASSLVRTSYGELFF. The CDR3 DNA reads as TGTGCCAGCAGCTTAGTAAGGACCTCGTACGGGGAGCTGTTTTTT.

The V call is TRBV5-1, the J call TRBJ1-2; 8 nucleotides agree with TRBD1. The CDR3 runs to 12 residues. V shed 5 bases and J 6 bases; nucleotides not matched to a gene: 3. Germline assignment: CDR1 SGHRS and CDR2 YFSETQ. The CDR3 is CASRMTGDGYTF. The CDR3 coding sequence is TGCGCCAGCAGGATGACAGGGGATGGCTACACCTTC.

This clone was seen a few times. The chain is built from TRBV11-3 and TRBJ2-2, with a possible D match to TRBD2 (5 bases). This CDR3 is 13 amino acids long. The ends were cut back, 4 bases at V and 13 bases at J, with 16 bases in the middle. Germline V gene data show CDR1 as SGHNT and CDR2 as YENEEA. The CDR3: CASSSSPTGWLFF. For the CDR3, the DNA is TGTGCCAGCAGCTCGTCACCCACGGGGTGGCTGTTTTTT.

The CDR3 nucleotides read TGTGCCAGCAGCTTGGAAACAGTTCCTCGTGGCTACACCTTC. It codes for CASSLETVPRGYTF. The gene calls are TRBV5-6 and TRBJ1-2; D is ambiguous. The V end lost 0 bases, the J end lost 7 bases, and 13 bases lay between the germline ends. From germline, CDR1 is SGHDT and CDR2 YYEEEE. This CDR3 has 14 residues. The entire variable domain, with the rest obtained from reference TRBV5-6 and TRBJ1-2, is as follows: DAGVTQSPTHLIKTRGQQVTLRCSPKSGHDTVSWYQQALGQGPQFIFQYYEEEERQRGNFPDRFSGHQFPNYSSELNVNALLLGDSALYLCASSLETVPRGYTFGSGTRLTVV.

This chain uses TRBV20-1 with TRBJ1-6, with no clear D. Trimming took 3 bases from V and 7 from J, leaving 13 bases between them. CDR1 and CDR2 from the germline V gene are DFQATT and SNEGSKA (reference sequence). The CDR3 spans 14 residues. CDR3 in amino acids: CSASFGEGNSPLHF. CDR3 coding DNA: TGCAGTGCTAGTTTTGGTGAAGGGAATTCACCCCTCCACTTT.

The chain is built from TRBV4-2 and TRBJ1-2; D may be TRBD1 (5 bases). In germline, CDR1 is LGHNA, CDR2 YNFKEQ. The CDR3 runs to 13 residues. The V end lost 1 base, the J end lost 6 bases, and 9 bases lay between the germline ends. CDR3 protein: CASSQGPQDGYTF. The CDR3 nucleotides are TGTGCCAGCAGCCAAGGGCCACAGGATGGCTACACCTTC.

With respect to this clone: This same CDR3 is encoded by further DNA sequences in the sample. The chain carries TRBV20-1 and TRBJ1-1; 7 bases match TRBD1. Germline assignment: CDR1 DFQATT and CDR2 SNEGSKA (reference sequence). The V and J ends lost 5 bases and 8 bases, in that order; junction bases with no gene match: 5. The CDR3 sequence is 11 residues long. This CDR3 reads CSASTGPEAFF. CDR3 DNA sequence: TGCAGTGCTTCGACAGGGCCCGAAGCTTTCTTT.